The 2 T cell receptor beta chains in this list originate from one sample, sequenced in a study of T cells after yellow fever vaccination. TCRdb re-analysed the 5' RACE reads in MiXCR, keeping a single row per CDR3 protein. In the table there are around 310,000 distinct CDR3 sequences, roughly 9.4% of which are singletons. This specimen consisted of PBMCs, obtained on the day of the first yellow fever vaccination. The receptors stem from a young man who received the YFV17D yellow fever vaccine.

The V call is TRBV5-1, the J call TRBJ2-1; D is perhaps TRBD2 (5 bases). V dropped 5 bases and J dropped 4 bases, with 10 bases sitting between them. Germline V gene sequence: CDR1 SGHRS, CDR2 YFSETQ. The CDR3 consists of 13 residues. CDR3 residues: CASRYRGYNEQFF. The CDR3 DNA is TGCGCCAGCAGATATCGGGGTTACAATGAGCAGTTCTTC.

The chain couples TRBV7-9 to TRBJ2-7; no clear D gene. This CDR3 has 13 residues. Germline V CDR1 and CDR2: SEHNR, FQNEAQ (reference sequence). V was clipped by 7 bases and J by 6 bases, with 16 bases between them. The CDR3 DNA sequence: TGTGCCAGCACGATGGAAGGGTACGGCGAGCAGTACGTC. Translation gives CASTMEGYGEQYV.